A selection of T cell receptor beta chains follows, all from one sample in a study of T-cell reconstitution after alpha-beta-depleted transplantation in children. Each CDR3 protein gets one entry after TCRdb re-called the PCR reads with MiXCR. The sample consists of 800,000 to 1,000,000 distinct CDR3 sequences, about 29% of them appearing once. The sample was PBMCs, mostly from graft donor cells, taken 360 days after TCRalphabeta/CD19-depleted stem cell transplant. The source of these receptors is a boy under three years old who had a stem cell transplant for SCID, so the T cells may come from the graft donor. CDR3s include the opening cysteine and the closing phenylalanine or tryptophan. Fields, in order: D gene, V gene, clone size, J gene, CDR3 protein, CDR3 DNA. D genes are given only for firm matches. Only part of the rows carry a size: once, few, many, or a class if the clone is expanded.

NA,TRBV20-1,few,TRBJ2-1,CSAILGPNEQFF,TGCAGTGCTATTCTAGGGCCCAATGAGCAGTTCTTC
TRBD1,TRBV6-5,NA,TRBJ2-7,CASSYLGQVDEQYF,TGTGCCAGCAGTTACCTAGGACAGGTGGACGAGCAGTACTTC
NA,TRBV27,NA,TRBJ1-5,CASWDGRNQPQHF,TGTGCCAGCTGGGACGGCCGCAATCAGCCCCAGCATTTT
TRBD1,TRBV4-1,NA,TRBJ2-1,CASSRPTGGGGNEQFF,TGCGCCAGCAGCCGTCCAACAGGGGGCGGAGGCAATGAGCAGTTCTTC
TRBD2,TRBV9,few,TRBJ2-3,CASSVEAGLAGDDTQYF,TGTGCCAGCAGCGTAGAGGCCGGACTAGCGGGGGACGATACGCAGTATTTT
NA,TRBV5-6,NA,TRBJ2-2,CASSQGGSAGELFF,TGTGCCAGCAGCCAAGGAGGTTCGGCCGGGGAGCTGTTTTTT
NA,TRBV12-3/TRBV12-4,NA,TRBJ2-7,CASSFQYAYEQYF,TGTGCCAGCAGTTTCCAATATGCGTACGAGCAGTACTTC
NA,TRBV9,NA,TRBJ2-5,CASSPDGRQETQYF,TGTGCCAGCAGCCCAGACGGCCGTCAAGAGACCCAGTACTTC
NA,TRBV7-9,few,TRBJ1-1,CASFPTGGPNTEAFF,TGTGCCAGCTTCCCCACCGGGGGCCCCAACACTGAAGCTTTCTTT
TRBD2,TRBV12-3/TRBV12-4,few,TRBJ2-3,CASSFARGGRSTDTQYF,TGTGCCAGCAGTTTTGCCCGGGGGGGCCGGAGCACAGATACGCAGTATTTT
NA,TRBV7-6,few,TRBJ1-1,CASSLGEGGNTEAFF,TGTGCCAGCAGCTTAGGAGAGGGAGGGAACACTGAAGCTTTCTTT
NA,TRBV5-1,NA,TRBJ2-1,CASSTPPSEQFF,TGCGCCAGCAGCACCCCACCTAGTGAGCAGTTCTTC
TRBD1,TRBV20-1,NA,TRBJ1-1,CSASGTGTLNTEAFF,TGCAGTGCCTCCGGGACAGGGACACTGAACACTGAAGCTTTCTTT
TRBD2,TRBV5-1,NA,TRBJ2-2,CASSLTGLAQGELFF,TGCGCCAGCAGCTTGACCGGACTAGCCCAGGGGGAGCTGTTTTTT
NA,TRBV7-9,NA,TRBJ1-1,CASSPIQVPEAFF,TGTGCCAGCAGCCCCATTCAGGTCCCTGAAGCTTTCTTT
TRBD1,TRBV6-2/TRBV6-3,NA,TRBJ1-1,CASNQQGEVTEAFF,TGTGCCAGCAATCAACAGGGGGAAGTCACTGAAGCTTTCTTT
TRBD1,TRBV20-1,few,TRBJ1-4,CSAREPAHRGRDEKLFF,TGCAGTGCTAGAGAGCCAGCTCACAGGGGGCGGGATGAAAAACTGTTTTTT
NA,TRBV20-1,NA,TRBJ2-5,CSARDAGTQETQYF,TGCAGTGCTAGAGATGCAGGGACCCAAGAGACCCAGTACTTC
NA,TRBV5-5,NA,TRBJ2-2,CASSLLQSPTGELFF,TGTGCCAGCAGCTTGTTACAGTCCCCCACCGGGGAGCTGTTTTTT
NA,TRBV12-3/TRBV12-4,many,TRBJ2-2,CASSIHSNTGELFF,TGTGCCAGCAGCATCCACTCGAACACCGGGGAGCTGTTTTTT
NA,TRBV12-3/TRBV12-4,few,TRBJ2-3,CASRYLGLAVADTQYF,TGTGCCAGCAGATACTTGGGGCTAGCCGTAGCAGATACGCAGTATTTT
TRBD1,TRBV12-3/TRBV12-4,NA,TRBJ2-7,CASSATGNTYEQYF,TGTGCCAGCAGTGCGACAGGGAATACCTACGAGCAGTACTTC
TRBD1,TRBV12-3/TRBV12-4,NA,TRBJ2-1,CASSFGQGGYNEQFF,TGTGCCAGCAGTTTTGGACAGGGAGGTTACAATGAGCAGTTCTTC
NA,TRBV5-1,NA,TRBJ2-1,CASRPVDRGIYNEQFF,TGCGCCAGCAGACCGGTGGACCGCGGAATTTACAATGAGCAGTTCTTC
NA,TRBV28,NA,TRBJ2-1,CASSPGTSLWDEQFF,TGTGCCAGCAGCCCCGGGACCTCGCTTTGGGATGAGCAGTTCTTC
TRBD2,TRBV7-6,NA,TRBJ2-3,CASSLEARGDSGTDTQYF,TGTGCCAGCAGCTTAGAGGCGCGGGGGGATTCAGGCACAGATACGCAGTATTTT
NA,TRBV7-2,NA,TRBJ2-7,CASSNKGRAEQYF,TGTGCCAGCAGCAACAAGGGCAGGGCCGAGCAGTACTTC
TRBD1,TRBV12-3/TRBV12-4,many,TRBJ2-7,CASSSRQGYEQYF,TGTGCCAGCAGTTCTCGACAGGGCTACGAGCAGTACTTC
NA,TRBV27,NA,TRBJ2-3,CASRSLWGAETDTQYF,TGTGCCAGCAGATCCCTTTGGGGGGCTGAGACAGATACGCAGTATTTT
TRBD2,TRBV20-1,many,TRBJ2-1,CSASGGGAYNEQFF,TGCAGTGCTAGTGGCGGGGGGGCCTACAATGAGCAGTTCTTC
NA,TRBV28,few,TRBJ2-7,CASSDPGVLSYEQYF,TGTGCCAGCTCAGACCCCGGGGTCCTCTCCTACGAGCAGTACTTC
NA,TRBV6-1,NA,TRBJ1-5,CASSEGGWNQPQHF,TGTGCCAGCAGTGAGGGGGGGTGGAATCAGCCCCAGCATTTT
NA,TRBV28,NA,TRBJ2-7,CASTPRGKVSYEQYF,TGTGCCAGCACCCCCCGGGGCAAGGTCTCCTACGAGCAGTACTTC
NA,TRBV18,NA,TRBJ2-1,CASSPQGPYNEQFF,TGTGCCAGCTCACCGCAGGGGCCTTACAATGAGCAGTTCTTC
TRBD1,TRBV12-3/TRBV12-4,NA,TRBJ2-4,CASSSSVGTGSSIQYF,TGTGCCAGCAGTTCAAGCGTCGGGACAGGGTCTAGCATTCAGTACTTC
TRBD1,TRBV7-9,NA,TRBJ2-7,CASSSRTGSSSYEQYF,TGTGCCAGCAGCTCCCGGACAGGTTCTTCGTCCTACGAGCAGTACTTC
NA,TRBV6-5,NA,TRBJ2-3,CASSSIAGGAQYF,TGTGCCAGCAGTTCGATCGCAGGAGGGGCGCAGTATTTT
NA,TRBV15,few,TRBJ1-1,CATSRGTAIEEEAFF,TGTGCCACCAGCAGAGGGACAGCCATCGAAGAGGAAGCTTTCTTT
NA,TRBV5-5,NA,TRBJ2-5,CASSPYKETQYF,TGTGCCAGCAGCCCCTACAAAGAGACCCAGTACTTC
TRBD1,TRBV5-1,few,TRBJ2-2,CASSSRQGSAGELFF,TGCGCCAGCAGCTCCCGACAGGGAAGCGCCGGGGAGCTGTTTTTT
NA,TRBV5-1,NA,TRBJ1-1,CASSVGIQYKNTEAFF,TGCGCCAGCAGCGTTGGCATCCAATACAAGAACACTGAAGCTTTCTTT
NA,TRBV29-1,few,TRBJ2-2,CSVRLGTGELFF,TGCAGCGTCCGGCTAGGAACCGGGGAGCTGTTTTTT
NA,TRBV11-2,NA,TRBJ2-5,CASSELAVETQYF,TGTGCCAGCAGCGAGTTAGCGGTGGAGACCCAGTACTTC
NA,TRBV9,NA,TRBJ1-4,CASSASPTNEKLFF,TGTGCCAGCAGCGCCTCTCCCACCAATGAAAAACTGTTTTTT
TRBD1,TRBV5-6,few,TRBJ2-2,CASRTLTGGSTGELFF,TGTGCCAGCAGGACCCTAACAGGGGGTAGCACCGGGGAGCTGTTTTTT
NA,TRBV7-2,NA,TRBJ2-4,CASSRLRAKNIQYF,TGTGCCAGCAGCCGCCTGCGGGCCAAAAACATTCAGTACTTC
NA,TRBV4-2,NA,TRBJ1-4,CASSPGDIREKLFF,TGTGCCAGCAGCCCTGGGGACATTAGGGAAAAACTGTTTTTT
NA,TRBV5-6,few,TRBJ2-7,CASSFRQISYEQYF,TGTGCCAGCAGCTTTAGACAGATCTCCTACGAGCAGTACTTC
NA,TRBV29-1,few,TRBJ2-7,CSVAAPGEQYF,TGCAGCGTGGCGGCCCCGGGGGAGCAGTACTTC